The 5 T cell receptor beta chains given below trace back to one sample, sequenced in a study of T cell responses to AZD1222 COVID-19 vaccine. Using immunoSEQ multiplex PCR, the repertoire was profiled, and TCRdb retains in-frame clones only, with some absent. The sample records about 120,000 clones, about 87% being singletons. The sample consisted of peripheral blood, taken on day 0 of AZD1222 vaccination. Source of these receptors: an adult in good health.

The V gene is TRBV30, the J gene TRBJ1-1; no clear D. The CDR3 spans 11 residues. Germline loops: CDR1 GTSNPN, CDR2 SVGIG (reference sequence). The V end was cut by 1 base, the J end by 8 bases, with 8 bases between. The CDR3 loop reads CAWSEVDEAFF. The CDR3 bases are TGTGCCTGGAGTGAGGTGGACGAAGCTTTCTTT. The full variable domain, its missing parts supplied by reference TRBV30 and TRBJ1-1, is SQTIHQWPATLVQPVGSPLSLECTVEGTSNPNLYWYRQAAGRGLQLLFYSVGIGQISSEVPQNLSASRPQDRQFILSSKKLLLSDSGFYLCAWSEVDEAFFGQGTRLTVV.

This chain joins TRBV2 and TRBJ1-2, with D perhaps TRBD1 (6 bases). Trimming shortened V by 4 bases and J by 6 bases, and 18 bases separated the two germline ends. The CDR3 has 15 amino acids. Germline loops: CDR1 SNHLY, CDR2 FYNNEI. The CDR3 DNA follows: TGTGCCAGCAGTGCTACCGGGACAAGAGTGAATGGCTACACCTTC. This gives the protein CASSATGTRVNGYTF.

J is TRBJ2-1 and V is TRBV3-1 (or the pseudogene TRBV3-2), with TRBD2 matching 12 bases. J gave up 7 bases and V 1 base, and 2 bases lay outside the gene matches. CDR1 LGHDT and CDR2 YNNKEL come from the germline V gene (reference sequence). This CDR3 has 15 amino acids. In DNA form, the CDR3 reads TGTGCCAGCAGCCAAGGACTAGCGGGGGCTAATGAGCAGTTCTTC. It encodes CASSQGLAGANEQFF.

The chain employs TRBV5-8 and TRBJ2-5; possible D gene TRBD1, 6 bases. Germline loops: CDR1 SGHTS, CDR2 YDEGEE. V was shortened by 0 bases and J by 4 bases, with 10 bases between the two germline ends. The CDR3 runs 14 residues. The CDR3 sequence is CASSLDRDRETQYF. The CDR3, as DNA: TGTGCCAGCAGCTTGGACAGGGACCGAGAGACCCAGTACTTC.

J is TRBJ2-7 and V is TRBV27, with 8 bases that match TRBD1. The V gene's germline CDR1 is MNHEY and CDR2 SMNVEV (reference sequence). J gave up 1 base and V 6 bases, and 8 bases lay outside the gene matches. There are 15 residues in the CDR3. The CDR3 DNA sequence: TGTGCCAGCAGCCCCCCCTGGACAGGGTCCTACGAGCAGTACTTC. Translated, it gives CASSPPWTGSYEQYF.